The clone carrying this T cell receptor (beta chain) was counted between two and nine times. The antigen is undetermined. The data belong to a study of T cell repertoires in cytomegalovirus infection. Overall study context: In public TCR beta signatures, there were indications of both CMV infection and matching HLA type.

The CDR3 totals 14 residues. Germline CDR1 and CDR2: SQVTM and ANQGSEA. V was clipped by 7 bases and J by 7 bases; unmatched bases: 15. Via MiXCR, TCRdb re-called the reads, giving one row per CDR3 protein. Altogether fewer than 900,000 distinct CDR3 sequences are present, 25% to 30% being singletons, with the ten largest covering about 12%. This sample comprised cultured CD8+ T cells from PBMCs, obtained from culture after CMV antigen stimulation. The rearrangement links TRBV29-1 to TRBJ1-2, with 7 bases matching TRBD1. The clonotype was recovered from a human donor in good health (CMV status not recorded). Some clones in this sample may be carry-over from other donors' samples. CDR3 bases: TGCAGCGCCAAGACAGGGCCGCCCTTTTTTGGCTACACCTTC. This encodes CSAKTGPPFFGYTF. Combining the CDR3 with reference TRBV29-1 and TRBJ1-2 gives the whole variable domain SAVISQKPSRDICQRGTSLTIQCQVDSQVTMMFWYRQQPGQSLTLIATANQGSEATYESGFVIDKFPISRPNLTFSTLTVSNMSPEDSSIYLCSAKTGPPFFGYTFGSGTRLTVV.